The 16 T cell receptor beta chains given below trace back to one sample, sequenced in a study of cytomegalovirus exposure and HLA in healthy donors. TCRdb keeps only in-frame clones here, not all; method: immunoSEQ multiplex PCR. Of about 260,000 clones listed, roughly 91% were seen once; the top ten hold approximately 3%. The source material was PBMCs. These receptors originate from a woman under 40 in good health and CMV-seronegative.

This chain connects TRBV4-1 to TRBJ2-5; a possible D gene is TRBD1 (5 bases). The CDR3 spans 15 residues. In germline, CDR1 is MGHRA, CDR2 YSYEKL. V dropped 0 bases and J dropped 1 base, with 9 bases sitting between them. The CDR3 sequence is CASSQDMGRQETQYF. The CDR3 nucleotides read TGCGCCAGCAGCCAAGATATGGGGCGCCAAGAGACCCAGTACTTC.

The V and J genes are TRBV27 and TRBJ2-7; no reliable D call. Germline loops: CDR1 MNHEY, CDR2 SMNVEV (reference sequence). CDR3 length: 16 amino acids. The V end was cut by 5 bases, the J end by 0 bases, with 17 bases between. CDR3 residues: CASSARMGVSSYEQYF. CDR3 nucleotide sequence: TGTGCCAGCAGTGCCCGCATGGGCGTGAGCTCCTACGAGCAGTACTTC.

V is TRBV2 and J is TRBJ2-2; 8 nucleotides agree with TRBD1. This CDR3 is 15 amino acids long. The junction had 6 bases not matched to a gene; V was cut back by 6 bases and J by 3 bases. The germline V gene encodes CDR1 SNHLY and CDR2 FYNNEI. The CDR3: CASRGQEGYTGELFF. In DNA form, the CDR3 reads TGTGCCAGCAGGGGACAGGAGGGCTACACCGGGGAGCTGTTTTTT.

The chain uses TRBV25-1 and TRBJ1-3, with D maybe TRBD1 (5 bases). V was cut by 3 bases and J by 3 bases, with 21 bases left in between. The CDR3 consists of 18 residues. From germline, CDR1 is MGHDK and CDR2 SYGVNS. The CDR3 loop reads CASSDPGGKRNFGNTIYF. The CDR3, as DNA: TGTGCCAGCAGTGATCCCGGGGGTAAACGAAATTTTGGAAACACCATATATTTT.

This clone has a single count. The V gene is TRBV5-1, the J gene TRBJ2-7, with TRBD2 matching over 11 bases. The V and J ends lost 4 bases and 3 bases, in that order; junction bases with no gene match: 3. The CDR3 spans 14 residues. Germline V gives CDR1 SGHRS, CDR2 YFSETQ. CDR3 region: CASSITSGSYEQYF. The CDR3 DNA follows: TGCGCCAGCAGCATAACTAGCGGGAGCTACGAGCAGTACTTC.

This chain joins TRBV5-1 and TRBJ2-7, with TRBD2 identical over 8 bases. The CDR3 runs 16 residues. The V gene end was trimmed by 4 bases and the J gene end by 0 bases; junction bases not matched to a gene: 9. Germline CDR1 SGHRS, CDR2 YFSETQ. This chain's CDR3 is CASSPGGGTSSYEQYF. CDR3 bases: TGCGCCAGCAGCCCTGGGGGGGGGACTAGCTCCTACGAGCAGTACTTC.

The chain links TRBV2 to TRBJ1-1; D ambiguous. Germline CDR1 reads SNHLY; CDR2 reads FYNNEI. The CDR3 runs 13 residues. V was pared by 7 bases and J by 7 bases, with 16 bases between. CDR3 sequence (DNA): TGTGCCAGCACCATCAAGAGGCCGCATGAAGCTTTCTTT. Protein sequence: CASTIKRPHEAFF.

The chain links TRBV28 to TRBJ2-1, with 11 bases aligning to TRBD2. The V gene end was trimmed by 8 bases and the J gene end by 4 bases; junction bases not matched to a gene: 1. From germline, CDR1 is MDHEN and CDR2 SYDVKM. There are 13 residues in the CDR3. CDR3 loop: CASGTSGYNEQFF. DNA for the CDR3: TGTGCCAGCGGGACTAGCGGATACAATGAGCAGTTCTTC.

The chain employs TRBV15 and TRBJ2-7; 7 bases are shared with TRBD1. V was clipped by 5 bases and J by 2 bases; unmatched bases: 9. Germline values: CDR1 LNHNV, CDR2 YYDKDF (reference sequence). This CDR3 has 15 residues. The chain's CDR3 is CATSDYRDSPYEQYF. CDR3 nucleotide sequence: TGTGCCACCAGCGATTACCGGGACAGTCCCTACGAGCAGTACTTC.

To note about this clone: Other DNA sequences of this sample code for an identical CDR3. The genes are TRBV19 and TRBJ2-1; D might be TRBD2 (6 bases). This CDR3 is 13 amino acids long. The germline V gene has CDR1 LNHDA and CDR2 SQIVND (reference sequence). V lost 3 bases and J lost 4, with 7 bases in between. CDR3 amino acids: CASSIGTYNEQFF. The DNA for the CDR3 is TGTGCCAGTAGTATTGGGACTTACAATGAGCAGTTCTTC.

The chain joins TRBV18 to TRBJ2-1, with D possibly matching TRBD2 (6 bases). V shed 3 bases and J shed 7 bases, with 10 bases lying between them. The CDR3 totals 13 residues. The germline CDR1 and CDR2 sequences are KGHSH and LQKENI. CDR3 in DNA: TGTGCCAGCTCACCGGGACTCCTTAATGAGCAGTTCTTC. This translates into CASSPGLLNEQFF.

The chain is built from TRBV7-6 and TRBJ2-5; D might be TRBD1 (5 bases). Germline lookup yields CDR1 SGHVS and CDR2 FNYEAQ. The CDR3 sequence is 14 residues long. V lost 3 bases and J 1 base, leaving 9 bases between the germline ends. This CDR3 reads CASSFGQGQETQYF. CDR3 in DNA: TGTGCCAGCAGCTTCGGGCAGGGCCAAGAGACCCAGTACTTC.

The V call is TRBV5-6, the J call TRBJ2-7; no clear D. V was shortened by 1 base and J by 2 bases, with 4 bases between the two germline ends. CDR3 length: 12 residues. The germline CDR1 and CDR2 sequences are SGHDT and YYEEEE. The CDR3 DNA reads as TGTGCCAGCAGCTTGCGTGCCTACGAGCAGTACTTC. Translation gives CASSLRAYEQYF.

This chain's CDR3 is CASSESPGHRETQYF. The CDR3 DNA reads as TGTGCCAGCAGTGAATCCCCGGGCCACCGGGAGACCCAGTACTTC. The genes are TRBV25-1 and TRBJ2-5, with unresolved D. The V end was cut by 1 base, the J end by 5 bases, with 14 bases between. The CDR3 runs to 15 residues. Germline V gene lookup returns CDR1 MGHDK and CDR2 SYGVNS.

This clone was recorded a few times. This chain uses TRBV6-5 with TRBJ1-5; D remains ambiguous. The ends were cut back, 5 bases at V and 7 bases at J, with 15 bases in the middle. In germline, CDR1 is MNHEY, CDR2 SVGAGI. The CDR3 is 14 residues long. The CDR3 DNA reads TGTGCCAGCAGTCCCGGGAATTTGGAACAGCCCCAGCATTTT. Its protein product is CASSPGNLEQPQHF.

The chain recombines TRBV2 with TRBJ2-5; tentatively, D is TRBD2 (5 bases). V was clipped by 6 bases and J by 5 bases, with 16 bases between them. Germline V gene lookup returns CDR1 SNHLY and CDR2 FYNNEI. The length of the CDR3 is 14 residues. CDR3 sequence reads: CASRFTSMFETQYF. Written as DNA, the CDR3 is TGTGCCAGCAGGTTCACTAGTATGTTCGAGACCCAGTACTTC.